This entry lists 23 T cell receptor beta chains sequenced from one sample in a study of T cell repertoires in cytomegalovirus infection. TCRdb used MiXCR to reprocess the reads, holding one entry per CDR3 protein. The sample shows under 500,000 distinct CDR3 sequences, roughly 43% of them seen only once. No cognate antigen is known for these TCRs. This material consisted of cultured PBMCs, taken from culture after CMV antigen stimulation. These receptors were obtained from a human donor in good health (CMV status not recorded). Some clones in this sample may be carry-over from other donors' samples.

The rearrangement links TRBV5-1 to TRBJ1-3; D uncertain. V gave up 0 bases and J gave up 2 bases, with 12 bases separating them. CDR1 is SGHRS, CDR2 YFSETQ, per germline. The CDR3 totals 16 residues. The CDR3 region has the DNA TGCGCCAGCAGCTTGGCTGTCAGAGCGACTGGAAACACCATATATTTT. Translating gives CASSLAVRATGNTIYF. The variable domain in full, completed from reference TRBV5-1 and TRBJ1-3, reads KAGVTQTPRYLIKTRGQQVTLSCSPISGHRSVSWYQQTPGQGLQFLFEYFSETQRNKGNFPGRFSGRQFSNSRSEMNVSTLELGDSALYLCASSLAVRATGNTIYFGEGSWLTVV.

This clonotype was seen a handful of times. The rearrangement links TRBV11-2 to TRBJ1-3; maybe TRBD1 (5 bases). Per the germline V gene, CDR1 is SGHAT and CDR2 is FQNNGV. The CDR3 spans 16 residues. The V gene lost 3 bases and the J gene lost 1 base, with 13 bases spanning the gap. Written as DNA, the CDR3 is TGTGCCAGCAGCTTGGGACCTCTAGGATCTGGAAACACCATATATTTT. Translation gives CASSLGPLGSGNTIYF.

In its sample, this clonotype was seen a few times. The genes are TRBV28 and TRBJ1-5; a possible D gene is TRBD1 (5 bases). Germline values: CDR1 MDHEN, CDR2 SYDVKM. The CDR3 totals 14 residues. The V and J ends lost 5 bases and 3 bases respectively, with 11 bases between them. CDR3: CASSPTEFNQPQHF. CDR3 in DNA: TGTGCCAGCAGTCCGACAGAGTTCAATCAGCCCCAGCATTTT.

Many counts were recorded for this clonotype. V gene TRBV7-2 combines with J gene TRBJ1-1, with 9 bases identical to TRBD1. Germline CDR1 is SGHTA and CDR2 is FQGNSA. The ends lost 1 base at V and 4 bases at J; junction bases unmatched: 7. This CDR3 has 16 residues. The chain's CDR3 is CASSLVVTGGGTEAFF. CDR3 sequence (DNA): TGTGCCAGCAGCTTAGTCGTTACAGGGGGCGGCACTGAAGCTTTCTTT.

The chain links TRBV7-6 to TRBJ2-1; D assignment may be TRBD1 or TRBD2 (5 bases each). Germline V CDR1 and CDR2: SGHVS, FNYEAQ. The CDR3 sequence is 14 residues long. The ends were cut back, 5 bases at V and 7 bases at J, with 15 bases in the middle. CDR3 residues: CASSPQTGLNEQFF. Here the CDR3 DNA reads TGTGCCAGCAGCCCCCAAACGGGGCTTAATGAGCAGTTCTTC.

The chain carries TRBV12-3 or TRBV12-4 and TRBJ2-6, with TRBD1 as a possible D gene (5 bases). The CDR3 length is 16 residues. V lost 6 bases and J lost 0, with 12 bases in between. This CDR3 is CASRPTDSSGANVLTF. Written as DNA, the CDR3 is TGTGCCAGCAGACCAACCGACAGCTCTGGGGCCAACGTCCTGACTTTC.

The genes are TRBV20-1 and TRBJ1-1; D unclear. From germline, CDR1 is DFQATT and CDR2 SNEGSKA (reference sequence). Trimming cost V 0 bases and J 6 bases, with 11 bases left between them. This CDR3 is 13 amino acids long. CDR3 coding DNA: TGCAGTGCTAGAGATCCCCCCAACCCTGAAGCTTTCTTT. The encoded protein is CSARDPPNPEAFF.

This clonotype showed up just a few times. This rearrangement joins TRBV28 to TRBJ2-1; D possibly corresponds to TRBD2 (6 bases). V was shortened by 6 bases and J by 4 bases, with 22 bases between the two germline ends. CDR3 length equals 17 residues. Germline-derived CDR1 and CDR2 are MDHEN and SYDVKM. Written as DNA, the CDR3 is TGTGCCAGCAGCAAATGGGGGGTGGGGAAGCTATACAATGAGCAGTTCTTC. Protein product: CASSKWGVGKLYNEQFF.

This chain connects TRBV19 to TRBJ1-2; 7 nucleotides match TRBD1. Unmatched junction bases numbered 5, after V lost 0 bases and J lost 4 bases. Germline V gene sequence: CDR1 LNHDA, CDR2 SQIVND (reference sequence). The CDR3 is made up of 15 amino acids. The DNA for the CDR3 is TGTGCCAGTAGTATAGATCCCGGGACAGCCTATGGCTACACCTTC. This translates into CASSIDPGTAYGYTF. The variable domain in full, completed from reference TRBV19 and TRBJ1-2, reads DGGITQSPKYLFRKEGQNVTLSCEQNLNHDAMYWYRQDPGQGLRLIYYSQIVNDFQKGDIAEGYSVSREKKESFPLTVTSAQKNPTAFYLCASSIDPGTAYGYTFGSGTRLTVV.

The rearrangement uses TRBV7-6 and TRBJ1-6; TRBD1 matches at 7 bases. The V and J ends lost 5 bases and 4 bases, in that order; junction bases with no gene match: 8. The CDR3 covers 16 residues. Germline V gene data show CDR1 as SGHVS and CDR2 as FNYEAQ. Here the CDR3 DNA reads TGTGCCAGCAGCAAGACAGGGTCTTCGTATAATTCACCCCTCCACTTT. Protein sequence: CASSKTGSSYNSPLHF.

The chain uses TRBV4-1 and TRBJ2-3; 7 bases fit TRBD2. Trimming at V came to 4 bases and at J to 2 bases, leaving 6 bases not matched to a gene. The CDR3 covers 15 residues. CDR1 and CDR2 from the germline V gene are MGHRA and YSYEKL. The DNA of the CDR3 is TGCGCCAGCAGCCTTGGGACTAACCCCACAGATACGCAGTATTTT. Translating it yields CASSLGTNPTDTQYF.

The chain links TRBV7-9 to TRBJ2-7, with 9 bases aligning to TRBD1. Losses at the gene ends were 3 bases for V and 2 bases for J; bases not matched to a gene: 5. Germline V lookup: CDR1 SEHNR, CDR2 FQNEAQ (reference sequence). This CDR3 comprises 15 residues. This chain's CDR3 is CASSFHRTGAYEQYF. In nucleotides, the CDR3 is TGTGCCAGCAGCTTCCACAGGACAGGGGCCTACGAGCAGTACTTC.

This clonotype was picked up one time. The V call is TRBV7-6, the J call TRBJ2-5, with a possible D match to TRBD1 (5 bases). V shed 0 bases and J shed 2 bases, with 10 bases lying between them. The CDR3 loop spans 15 amino acids. The germline V gene has CDR1 SGHVS and CDR2 FNYEAQ. CDR3 protein: CASSLAAGLQETQYF. The CDR3 DNA reads as TGTGCCAGCAGCTTAGCGGCAGGGTTACAAGAGACCCAGTACTTC.

This clonotype was picked up a small number of times. The chain joins TRBV12-3 or TRBV12-4 to TRBJ2-2; D may be TRBD1 (7 bases). This CDR3 contains 15 residues. V dropped 10 bases and J dropped 0 bases, with 15 bases sitting between them. The CDR3 nucleotides are TGTGCCACCGGGGGACAGACTACGAACACCGGGGAGCTGTTTTTT. Its protein is CATGGQTTNTGELFF.

The rearrangement joins TRBV7-8 to TRBJ2-5, with D tentatively TRBD2 (6 bases). The V end lost 5 bases, the J end lost 5 bases, and 12 bases lay between the germline ends. This CDR3 has 13 amino acids. Germline CDR1 reads SGHVS; CDR2 reads FQNEAQ. CDR3 loop: CASSRLVAETQYF. As DNA, the CDR3 is TGTGCCAGCAGCCGACTAGTCGCGGAGACCCAGTACTTC.

This chain joins TRBV5-1 and TRBJ2-2; 7 bases map to TRBD1. The V gene end was trimmed by 4 bases and the J gene end by 5 bases; junction bases not matched to a gene: 5. This CDR3 is built from 14 residues. Germline assignment: CDR1 SGHRS and CDR2 YFSETQ. In DNA, the CDR3 is TGCGCCAGCAGCATAGGACAGGAGACCGGGGAGCTGTTTTTT. Its protein product is CASSIGQETGELFF.

This clonotype was observed a few times. V and J are TRBV7-2 and TRBJ1-1; TRBD1 aligns across 8 bases. Per germline, CDR1 SGHTA and CDR2 FQGNSA. The CDR3 length is 15 residues. V trimming: 4 bases; J trimming: 8 bases; junction bases outside the gene matches: 12. For the CDR3, the DNA is TGTGCCAGCAGCTGGGGACGTTACCGGACAGGGGAAGCTTTCTTT. Its protein product is CASSWGRYRTGEAFF.

The V call is TRBV6-2 or TRBV6-3, the J call TRBJ2-7; D is unresolved. The V end was cut by 4 bases, the J end by 2 bases, with 12 bases between. This CDR3 region has 14 residues. CDR1 and CDR2 from the germline V gene are MNHEY and SVGEGT. The CDR3 loop reads CASSSGYDPYEQYF. The CDR3 DNA follows: TGTGCCAGCAGTTCTGGTTATGATCCCTACGAGCAGTACTTC.

This clonotype was seen more than once but under ten times. This sequence joins TRBV14 and TRBJ1-3, with D possibly TRBD1 on 6 matching bases. CDR3 length equals 18 residues. V was shortened by 3 bases and J by 2 bases, with 20 bases between the two germline ends. Germline values: CDR1 SGHDN, CDR2 FVKESK. The CDR3 region has the DNA TGTGCCAGCAGCCACGGAGGGCCAGGGGCGGTAGCTGGAAACACCATATATTTT. Translating gives CASSHGGPGAVAGNTIYF.

This clonotype occurred a few times. The genes are TRBV7-2 and TRBJ2-5; 9 bases are shared with TRBD2. This CDR3 spans 14 amino acids. V lost 5 bases and J lost 5; bases outside the gene matches: 6. Germline CDR1 SGHTA, CDR2 FQGNSA. The CDR3 DNA sequence: TGTGCCAGCAGCGCGGGACTAGCCGCCGAGACCCAGTACTTC. It codes for CASSAGLAAETQYF.

This chain uses TRBV20-1 with TRBJ2-7, with 10 nucleotides matching TRBD1. Trimming removed 2 bases from V and 5 bases from J; junction bases left unmatched: 9. CDR1 is DFQATT and CDR2 is SNEGSKA in the germline V gene (reference sequence). CDR3 length: 15 residues. CDR3 sequence (DNA): TGCAGTGCTAGATCGCCCGGGACAGGGGCGGACGAGCAGTACTTC. Its translation is CSARSPGTGADEQYF.

This sequence joins TRBV10-3 and TRBJ1-1; D not resolved. V lost 6 bases and J 1 base, leaving 15 bases between the germline ends. Germline V gene sequence: CDR1 ENHRY, CDR2 SYGVKD. The CDR3 length is 15 residues. The CDR3 DNA sequence: TGTGCCATCAGCGCCGAGTTAGCAGGGAACACTGAAGCTTTCTTT. Encoded protein: CAISAELAGNTEAFF.

The chain has TRBV2 and TRBJ2-1; TRBD2 matches 8 bases. The V gene's germline CDR1 is SNHLY and CDR2 FYNNEI. V was clipped by 8 bases and J by 5 bases; unmatched bases: 14. This CDR3 is built from 16 residues. CDR3 nucleotide sequence: TGTGCCAGCTCCACGTCACTAGCGGAGGGGGACAATGAGCAGTTCTTC. Protein sequence: CASSTSLAEGDNEQFF.